These T cell receptor beta chains were read from a single sample in a study of blood T cell repertoires in COVID-19. Sequencing used immunoSEQ multiplex PCR; TCRdb keeps in-frame clones, though not all of them. The table has 200,000 to 300,000 clones, around 88% seen once. Sequenced sample: PBMCs or T cells enriched from blood (not recorded which). The source of these receptors is a woman aged 35 to 49 with acute COVID-19. CDR3s include the opening cysteine and the closing phenylalanine or tryptophan. Fields, in order: clone size, V gene, CDR3 length, J gene, D gene, CDR3 protein, CDR3 DNA. D genes are given only for firm matches. Clone sizes are given selectively: once, few, many, or a class where the clone is expanded.

once,TRBV19,13,TRBJ1-5,TRBD1,CASSPDRDQPQHF,TGTGCCAGTAGTCCAGACAGGGATCAGCCCCAGCATTTT
.,TRBV28,13,TRBJ1-2,.,CASRTTRNYGYTF,TGTGCCAGCAGGACGACACGAAACTATGGCTACACCTTC
.,TRBV28,13,TRBJ1-1,.,CASRGSGRTEAFF,TGTGCCAGCAGAGGCTCGGGTCGCACTGAAGCTTTCTTT
.,TRBV4-1,16,TRBJ1-5,TRBD1,CASSRDSGTDNQPQHF,TGCGCCAGCAGCCGAGACTCCGGGACAGACAATCAGCCCCAGCATTTT
.,TRBV25-1,12,TRBJ1-1,.,CASSGYRQSAFF,TGTGCCAGCAGTGGTTACAGGCAGTCGGCTTTCTTT
.,TRBV2,13,TRBJ2-3,.,CASSTHRADTQYF,TGTGCCAGCAGTACCCACAGGGCAGATACGCAGTATTTT
.,TRBV10-3,16,TRBJ1-2,.,CAIQDLGRGANYGYTF,TGTGCCATCCAAGACCTAGGACGGGGAGCTAACTATGGCTACACCTTC
few,TRBV27,14,TRBJ2-1,TRBD1,CASNRGQGGTEQFF,TGTGCCAGCAACCGGGGACAGGGAGGCACTGAGCAGTTCTTC
.,TRBV11-3,11,TRBJ1-1,.,CASSLDQVPFF,TGTGCCAGCAGCTTAGACCAGGTCCCTTTCTTT
once,TRBV18,16,TRBJ1-1,TRBD1,CASSRKAGQVNTEAFF,TGTGCCAGCTCACGTAAAGCCGGACAGGTGAACACTGAAGCTTTCTTT
.,TRBV5-6,13,TRBJ2-3,TRBD1,CASSLYRGDTQYF,TGTGCCAGCAGCTTGTACAGGGGAGATACGCAGTATTTT
.,TRBV3-1/TRBV3-2,17,TRBJ2-1,TRBD2,CASSQEGLADSYNEQFF,TGTGCCAGCAGCCAAGAGGGACTAGCGGACTCCTACAATGAGCAGTTCTTC
.,TRBV6-5,15,TRBJ2-7,TRBD2,CASSKTSGGPYEQYF,TGTGCCAGCAGTAAGACTAGCGGGGGCCCCTACGAGCAGTACTTC
.,TRBV27,14,TRBJ2-5,TRBD1,CASSLWTGSETQYF,TGTGCCAGCAGTTTGTGGACAGGGTCGGAGACCCAGTACTTC
.,TRBV28,15,TRBJ2-7,TRBD1,CASNGLTGGTNEQYF,TGTGCCAGCAACGGGCTGACAGGGGGCACGAACGAGCAGTACTTC
.,TRBV11-2,14,TRBJ2-3,.,CASSLGGLKDTQYF,TGTGCCAGCAGCTTAGGAGGGTTAAAGGATACGCAGTATTTT
once,TRBV6-5,14,TRBJ1-3,.,CASSQGSTGNTIYF,TGTGCCAGCAGTCAGGGTTCCACTGGAAACACCATATATTTT
.,TRBV13,17,TRBJ1-5,TRBD1,CASSLQGQGYSNQPQHF,TGTGCCAGCAGCCTGCAAGGACAGGGATATAGCAATCAGCCCCAGCATTTT
once,TRBV14,19,TRBJ2-5,TRBD2,CASSQYHRVTSGSGETQYF,TGTGCCAGCAGCCAGTACCACAGGGTTACTAGCGGGAGTGGCGAGACCCAGTACTTC
.,TRBV11-3,15,TRBJ1-1,.,CASSLDGGTGPPAFF,TGTGCCAGCAGCTTAGATGGGGGGACCGGTCCTCCTGCTTTCTTT
.,TRBV19,13,TRBJ2-7,.,CASSRSPSYEQYF,TGTGCCAGTAGCCGCAGTCCCTCCTACGAGCAGTACTTC
.,TRBV19,12,TRBJ1-6,.,CASSPTGITLHF,TGTGCCAGTAGTCCTACAGGGATTACCCTCCACTTT
.,TRBV7-3,15,TRBJ2-7,TRBD2,CASSPIAGAFYEQYF,TGTGCCAGCAGCCCAATAGCGGGGGCCTTCTACGAGCAGTACTTC
.,TRBV18,17,TRBJ2-5,.,CASSPRTGNDQLETQYF,TGTGCCAGCTCACCACGAACAGGGAATGATCAATTGGAGACCCAGTACTTC
once,TRBV19,15,TRBJ1-1,.,CASSALLRGNTEAFF,TGTGCCAGTAGTGCTCTTCTCAGGGGGAACACTGAAGCTTTCTTT
.,TRBV11-3,12,TRBJ1-6,.,CASSLDGQALHF,TGTGCCAGCAGCTTAGATGGCCAGGCTCTCCACTTT
.,TRBV28,15,TRBJ2-5,TRBD1,CASSRPQGAQETQYF,TGTGCCAGCAGTAGGCCCCAGGGGGCCCAAGAGACCCAGTACTTC
.,TRBV4-1,16,TRBJ1-1,.,CASSQGRGLGDTEAFF,TGCGCCAGCAGCCAGGGGAGGGGTTTAGGTGACACTGAAGCTTTCTTT
.,TRBV28,14,TRBJ1-2,TRBD1,CASSLSQGGYGYTF,TGTGCCAGCAGTTTAAGTCAGGGGGGCTATGGCTACACCTTC
.,TRBV6-5,11,TRBJ1-5,.,CASMSWQPQHF,TGTGCCAGCATGAGTTGGCAGCCCCAGCATTTT
.,TRBV11-1,14,TRBJ2-7,.,CASSLAGRDHEQYF,TGTGCCAGCAGCTTAGCAGGCAGGGATCACGAGCAGTACTTC
.,TRBV5-1,14,TRBJ1-2,TRBD1,CASGATGPHDGYTF,TGCGCCAGCGGAGCGACAGGGCCGCACGATGGCTACACCTTC
.,TRBV11-2,14,TRBJ2-7,.,CASSLVLGGYEQYF,TGTGCCAGCAGCTTAGTTCTTGGCGGATACGAGCAGTACTTC
.,TRBV5-4,16,TRBJ1-1,.,CASSSGGESGGSGGFF,TGTGCCAGCAGCTCGGGTGGGGAATCGGGAGGGTCCGGTGGTTTCTTT
.,TRBV9,15,TRBJ1-4,.,CASSVAGQGNEKLFF,TGTGCCAGCAGCGTAGCTGGGCAGGGGAATGAAAAACTGTTTTTT
.,TRBV5-4,17,TRBJ1-1,TRBD1,CASSVGGQGRMGTEAFF,TGTGCCAGCAGCGTTGGGGGACAGGGAAGAATGGGCACTGAAGCTTTCTTT
once,TRBV10-1,15,TRBJ2-1,TRBD1,CASSEGTGVYNEQFF,TGCGCCAGCAGTGAGGGGACAGGGGTCTACAATGAGCAGTTCTTC
.,TRBV7-9,16,TRBJ1-6,.,CASSSPAGERASPLHF,TGTGCCAGCAGCTCCCCGGCGGGGGAGCGGGCTTCACCCCTCCACTTT
.,TRBV6-2/TRBV6-3,14,TRBJ2-2,.,CASSPTINTGELFF,TGTGCCAGCAGCCCTACAATAAACACCGGGGAGCTGTTTTTT
.,TRBV18,17,TRBJ1-1,TRBD1,CASSRRTGGLMNTEAFF,TGTGCCAGCTCACGGCGGACAGGGGGGCTTATGAACACTGAAGCTTTCTTT
.,TRBV3-1/TRBV3-2,15,TRBJ2-1,.,CASSQDEQVTNEQFF,TGTGCCAGCAGCCAAGATGAACAGGTGACCAATGAGCAGTTCTTC
.,TRBV27,13,TRBJ2-1,.,CASKIAPNNEQFF,TGTGCCAGCAAGATAGCGCCAAACAATGAGCAGTTCTTC
.,TRBV28,15,TRBJ2-1,TRBD2,CASSGAGTSDNEQFF,TGTGCCAGCAGTGGGGCCGGGACTAGCGACAATGAGCAGTTCTTC
.,TRBV11-3,19,TRBJ2-3,.,CASSVGIGHVDPRTDTQYF,TGTGCCAGCAGCGTAGGGATAGGACATGTGGATCCTCGCACAGATACGCAGTATTTT
.,TRBV10-2,13,TRBJ2-7,.,CASSAGGGYEQYF,TGCGCCAGCAGTGCAGGGGGAGGCTACGAGCAGTACTTC
.,TRBV27,13,TRBJ1-1,.,CASSSHLGGLAFF,TGTGCCAGCAGTTCCCATCTGGGAGGGTTAGCTTTCTTT
.,TRBV20-1,14,TRBJ2-1,TRBD2,CSASGEGLHNEQFF,TGCAGTGCTAGTGGGGAGGGTCTCCACAATGAGCAGTTCTTC
.,TRBV24-1,15,TRBJ1-4,.,CATSDSKTVSEKLFF,TGTGCCACCAGTGATTCAAAGACAGTCTCAGAAAAACTGTTTTTT
.,TRBV4-1,15,TRBJ2-7,TRBD2,CASSQGGTSRSEQYF,TGCGCCAGCAGCCAAGGTGGGACTAGCAGAAGTGAGCAGTACTTC
once,TRBV10-3,15,TRBJ1-2,.,CAISESVGANYGYTF,TGTGCCATCAGTGAGTCGGTGGGGGCCAACTATGGCTACACCTTC